The clone carrying this TCR beta chain has more than one count but fewer than ten. As yet, its antigen is unknown. V dropped 4 bases and J dropped 5; count of bases not matched to a gene: 4. Germline values: CDR1 SQVTM, CDR2 ANQGSEA. The CDR3 runs 12 residues. The investigators reverse transcribed all of the isolated RNA, so they sequenced expressed TCRB transcripts. Repertoires were generated with immunoSEQ multiplex PCR, while TCRdb's copy carries only in-frame clones and drops some. The table includes 100,000 to 150,000 clones, 15% to 20% detected once. This sample stems from a study of beta chain features in type 1 diabetes. Whole-study results and caveats: Researchers report that Type 1 diabetes patients had moderately but significantly shorter TCRB CDR3s across all four CD4+ subsets.

This clonotype was obtained from a man younger than 35 with type 1 diabetes. Sequenced sample: central memory CD4+ T cells from blood. V gene TRBV29-1 combines with J gene TRBJ2-5, with 7 bases that match TRBD1. CDR3 in DNA: TGCAGCGTTGGACAGGGCGAGGAGACCCAGTACTTC. Translating it yields CSVGQGEETQYF.